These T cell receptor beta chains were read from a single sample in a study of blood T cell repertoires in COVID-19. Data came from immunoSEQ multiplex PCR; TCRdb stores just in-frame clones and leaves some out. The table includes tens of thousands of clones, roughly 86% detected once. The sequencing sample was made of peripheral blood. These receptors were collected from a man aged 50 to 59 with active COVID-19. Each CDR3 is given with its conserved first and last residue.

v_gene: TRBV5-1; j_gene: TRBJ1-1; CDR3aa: CASREAPLVNTEAFF
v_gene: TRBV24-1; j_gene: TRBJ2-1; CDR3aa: CATRSSGEDEQFF
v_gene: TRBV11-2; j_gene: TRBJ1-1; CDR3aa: CASSLAGREAFF
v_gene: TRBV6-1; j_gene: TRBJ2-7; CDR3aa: CASSESAAYEQYF
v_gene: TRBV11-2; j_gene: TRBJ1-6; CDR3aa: CASRLRVINSPLHF
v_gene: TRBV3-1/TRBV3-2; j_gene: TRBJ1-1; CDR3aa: CASSLRGANTEAFF
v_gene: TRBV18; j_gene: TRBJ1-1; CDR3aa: CASSRRGQNTEAFF
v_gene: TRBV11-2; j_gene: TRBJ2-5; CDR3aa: CASSLDPASGRETQYF
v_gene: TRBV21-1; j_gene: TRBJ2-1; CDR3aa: CASSKVGGEICNDGNEQFF
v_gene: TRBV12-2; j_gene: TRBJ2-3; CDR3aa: CASRPPAGGGTDTQYF
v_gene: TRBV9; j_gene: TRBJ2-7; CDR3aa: CASSVGAGGSNEQYF
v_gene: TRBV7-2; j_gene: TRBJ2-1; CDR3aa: CASSLGVGLSYNEQFF
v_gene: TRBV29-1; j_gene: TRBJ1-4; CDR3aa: CATGDLANEKLFF
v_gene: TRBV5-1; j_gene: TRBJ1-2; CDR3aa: CASSLDGNYGYTF
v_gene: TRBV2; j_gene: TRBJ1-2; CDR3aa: CASKDTFLSYGYTF
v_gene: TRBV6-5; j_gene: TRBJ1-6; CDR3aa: CASSYDKDRANSPLHF
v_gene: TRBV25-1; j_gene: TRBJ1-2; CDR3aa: CASSEFTADGYTF
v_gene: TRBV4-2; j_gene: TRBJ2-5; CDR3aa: CASSLGTSGRLGTQYF
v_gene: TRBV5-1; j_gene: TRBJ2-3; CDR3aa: CASSLSGYTDTQYF
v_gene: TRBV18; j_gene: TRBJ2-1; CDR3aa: CASSPADRVGQFF
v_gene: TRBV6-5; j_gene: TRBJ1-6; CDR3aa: CASSPDRVNSPLHF
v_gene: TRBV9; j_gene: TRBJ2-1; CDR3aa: CASSPGLAVHNEQFF
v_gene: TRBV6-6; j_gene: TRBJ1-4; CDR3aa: CASSSREDGKLFF
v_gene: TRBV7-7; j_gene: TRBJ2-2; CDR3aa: CASSQTSGKGGELFF
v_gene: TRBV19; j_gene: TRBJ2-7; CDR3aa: CASSIQTQSYEQYF
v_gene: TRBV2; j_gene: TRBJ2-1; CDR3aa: CASDRGTFYNEQFF
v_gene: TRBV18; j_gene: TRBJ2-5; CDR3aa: CASSKSHGETQYF